One sample yielded the 5 T cell receptor beta chains listed below, sequenced in a study of cytomegalovirus exposure and HLA in healthy donors. Here immunoSEQ multiplex PCR was the method, and the copy in TCRdb shows in-frame clones only, minus some. The sample contains 130,000 or so clones, around 85% of which appear only once. Sequencing input: PBMCs. These receptors were collected from a woman aged 25-40 years in good health and CMV-seronegative.

This clone was recorded a few times. The chain links TRBV10-1 to TRBJ2-7, with a tentative D call TRBD1 (5 bases). In germline, CDR1 is WNHNN, CDR2 SYGVQD (reference sequence). Trimming removed 2 bases at V and 4 bases at J, with 12 bases between. This CDR3 is 14 amino acids long. Here the CDR3 DNA reads TGCGCCAGCAGTGAGGTTCCAGGGCGGTACGAGCAGTACTTC. It encodes CASSEVPGRYEQYF.

This chain connects TRBV7-2 to TRBJ2-7; tentative D call: TRBD2 (7 bases). Germline V gives CDR1 SGHTA, CDR2 FQGNSA. The CDR3 totals 14 residues. V was clipped by 7 bases and J by 3 bases, with 16 bases between them. CDR3 loop: CASTWGGGYYEQYF. CDR3 nucleotide sequence: TGTGCCAGCACCTGGGGGGGCGGATACTACGAGCAGTACTTC. Drawing the rest from reference TRBV7-2 and TRBJ2-7, the complete variable domain is GAGVSQSPSNKVTEKGKDVELRCDPISGHTALYWYRQSLGQGLEFLIYFQGNSAPDKSGLPSDRFSAERTGGSVSTLTIQRTQQEDSAVYLCASTWGGGYYEQYFGPGTRLTVT.

The chain recombines TRBV28 with TRBJ2-7; D gene uncertain. The CDR3 has 14 residues. Germline values: CDR1 MDHEN, CDR2 SYDVKM. With 4 bases removed from V and 7 bases from J, the gap between germline ends came to 17 bases. In DNA form, the CDR3 reads TGTGCCAGCAGTTCCCAAAACCGACTTGGAGAGCAGTACTTC. Amino acids: CASSSQNRLGEQYF.

The V and J genes are TRBV30 and TRBJ1-4, with TRBD1 identical over 7 bases. Germline CDR1 and CDR2: GTSNPN and SVGIG (reference sequence). The CDR3 is 14 residues long. After removal of 5 bases from V and 6 bases from J, the junction contained 9 bases not matched to a gene. This CDR3 reads CAWGVGTADEKLFF. In DNA form, the CDR3 reads TGTGCCTGGGGAGTTGGGACAGCCGATGAAAAACTGTTTTTT.

The genes are TRBV2 and TRBJ1-2, with D perhaps TRBD1 (5 bases). The CDR3 length is 16 residues. The V end lost 0 bases, the J end lost 4 bases, and 15 bases lay between the germline ends. The germline CDR1 and CDR2 sequences are SNHLY and FYNNEI. CDR3 sequence: CASSEAEGTNIYGYTF. CDR3 DNA sequence: TGTGCCAGCAGTGAAGCGGAGGGGACGAACATCTATGGCTACACCTTC.